In this sample, the clone carrying this T cell receptor beta chain turned up a few times. The antigen remains undetermined. TCRdb's table, derived via immunoSEQ multiplex PCR, lists solely in-frame clones and lacks some. Here the sample spans thousands of clones, around two fifths being singletons. This entry is derived from a study of Tregs in tolerant kidney transplant recipients. Trimming shortened V by 7 bases and J by 5 bases, and 25 bases separated the two germline ends. Per the germline V gene, CDR1 is SQVTM and CDR2 is ANQGSEA. This CDR3 has 16 amino acids. General study points: The most relevant donor-specific Treg TCRbeta repertoire apparently came from expansion with activated donor B cells.

Sequenced sample: Tregs from blood grown in culture. The TCR was taken from a human donor in good health. The chain couples TRBV29-1 to TRBJ2-3, with D possibly being TRBD1 (5 bases). In DNA, the CDR3 is TGCAGCGCGATAGGGGCAGTTTCTTACTCTGGAGATACGCAGTATTTT. Residues: CSAIGAVSYSGDTQYF.